A single sample gave rise to the 19 T cell receptor beta chains below, sequenced in a study of T cells after yellow fever vaccination. TCRdb ran MiXCR on the 5' RACE reads and lists one entry per CDR3 protein. The sample has some 120,000 distinct CDR3 sequences, about 8.8% seen once. The sequences come from CD8+ T cells sorted from PBMCs, collected on the day of the yellow fever booster vaccination. The receptor source for this set is a man aged 18-30 years who received the YFV17D yellow fever vaccine.

The chain joins TRBV4-1 to TRBJ2-1; D not certain. V was pared by 3 bases and J by 3 bases, with 6 bases between. This CDR3 spans 13 amino acids. Germline V gene lookup returns CDR1 MGHRA and CDR2 YSYEKL. The CDR3 here is CASSHSYYNEQFF. In nucleotides, the CDR3 is TGCGCCAGCAGCCACAGTTACTACAATGAGCAGTTCTTC.

The table lists this clonotype with many counts. The rearrangement joins TRBV20-1 to TRBJ2-1; perhaps TRBD1 as D (6 bases). V lost 6 bases to trimming and J lost 1 base, with 13 bases between them. CDR1 and CDR2 (germline): DFQATT, SNEGSKA (reference sequence). This CDR3 spans 14 amino acids. CDR3 amino acids: CSATGNWSYNEQFF. CDR3 nucleotides: TGCAGTGCCACAGGGAACTGGTCCTACAATGAGCAGTTCTTC.

V gene TRBV5-1 combines with J gene TRBJ2-7, with unresolved D. The V end lost 4 bases, the J end lost 6 bases, and 11 bases lay between the germline ends. The CDR3 extends over 12 amino acids. Per the germline V gene, CDR1 is SGHRS and CDR2 is YFSETQ. CDR3 DNA: TGCGCCAGCAGCACGTCGGGCGGCGAGCAGTACTTC. Translation gives CASSTSGGEQYF.

This clonotype occurred many times. The chain has TRBV6-2 or TRBV6-3 and TRBJ1-5; D is perhaps TRBD1 (6 bases). With 6 bases removed from V and 1 base from J, the gap between germline ends came to 13 bases. From germline, CDR1 is MNHEY and CDR2 SVGEGT. This CDR3 is built from 15 residues. CDR3 DNA sequence: TGTGCCAGCAGCCTAACAGGGAGAAGCAATCAGCCCCAGCATTTT. It yields the protein CASSLTGRSNQPQHF.

This clonotype was counted only a few times. The chain joins TRBV6-2 or TRBV6-3 to TRBJ2-3; maybe TRBD2 (6 bases). The CDR3 is 16 residues long. From germline, CDR1 is MNHEY and CDR2 SVGEGT. Deletions cut 2 bases from V and 5 bases from J, with 17 bases between. CDR3 amino acids: CASSYPSTLGGDTQYF. DNA of the CDR3: TGTGCCAGCAGTTACCCATCCACCCTGGGAGGAGATACGCAGTATTTT.

This clonotype was seen only a few times. The chain links TRBV6-5 to TRBJ1-5; 9 nucleotides match TRBD1. The CDR3 is made up of 16 amino acids. The junction had 8 bases not matched to a gene; V was cut back by 6 bases and J by 2 bases. Germline loops: CDR1 MNHEY, CDR2 SVGAGI. CDR3 DNA sequence: TGTGCCAGCAGGCCACGCCGGACAGGGGGCAATCAGCCCCAGCATTTT. Its translation: CASRPRRTGGNQPQHF.

The CDR3 sequence is CASSRGLAGSSYNEQFF. The CDR3 nucleotides read TGTGCCAGCAGCCGGGGACTAGCGGGGAGCTCCTACAATGAGCAGTTCTTC. The chain recombines TRBV3-1 with TRBJ2-1; 13 bases align to TRBD2. Germline V gene lookup returns CDR1 LGHDT and CDR2 YNNKEL (reference sequence). The CDR3 contains 17 residues. V shed 4 bases, J shed 0 bases, and the junction held 3 bases outside the gene matches.

V is TRBV5-6 and J is TRBJ2-1; D remains unclear. Germline-derived CDR1 and CDR2 are SGHDT and YYEEEE. V was shortened by 4 bases and J by 10 bases, with 12 bases between the two germline ends. The CDR3 has 12 residues. As DNA, the CDR3 is TGTGCCAGCAGCCTTCCGGGCCCCGAGCAGTTCTTC. Residues: CASSLPGPEQFF.

This clonotype was counted ten times or more. The genes are TRBV6-4 and TRBJ2-1; 7 bases fit TRBD1. The CDR3 is made up of 15 amino acids. Germline-derived CDR1 and CDR2 are MRHNA and SNTAGT. With 4 bases clipped from V and 4 bases from J, the junction kept 7 bases outside the gene matches. The CDR3 sequence is CASSAGPGQYNEQFF. The CDR3 nucleotides read TGTGCCAGCAGTGCCGGCCCGGGACAGTACAATGAGCAGTTCTTC.

This clonotype appeared a few times. The chain has TRBV15 and TRBJ1-1; D gene uncertain. The V gene lost 7 bases and the J gene lost 3 bases, with 21 bases spanning the gap. CDR1 is LNHNV, CDR2 YYDKDF, per germline (reference sequence). CDR3 size: 16 residues. CDR3 protein: CATTRTLRTKDTEAFF. The CDR3 bases are TGTGCCACCACGAGGACTCTCCGAACGAAGGACACTGAAGCTTTCTTT. The full variable domain, in which reference TRBV15 and TRBJ1-1 provide the parts outside the CDR3, is DAMVIQNPRYQVTQFGKPVTLSCSQTLNHNVMYWYQQKSSQAPKLLFHYYDKDFNNEADTPDNFQSRRPNTSFCFLDIRSPGLGDTAMYLCATTRTLRTKDTEAFFGQGTRLTVV.

This chain connects TRBV27 to TRBJ2-1, with 10 positions matching TRBD1. The CDR3 runs 15 residues. Germline assignment: CDR1 MNHEY and CDR2 SMNVEV (reference sequence). V gave up 7 bases and J gave up 5 bases; unmatched junction bases: 8. CDR3 nucleotide sequence: TGTGCCAGCAACGAAGACAGGGGGCTCCACAATGAGCAGTTCTTC. The encoded protein is CASNEDRGLHNEQFF.

This clonotype was picked up a small number of times. V usage is TRBV7-9 and J usage is TRBJ1-5; no clear D. V dropped 5 bases and J dropped 3 bases, with 11 bases sitting between them. This CDR3 is 14 amino acids long. Per germline, CDR1 SEHNR and CDR2 FQNEAQ (reference sequence). The CDR3 region has the DNA TGTGCCAGCAGCACGATATATGTCAATCAGCCCCAGCATTTT. Its protein product is CASSTIYVNQPQHF.

There are a few counts of this clonotype. This chain joins TRBV2 and TRBJ1-5, with D unresolved. CDR3 length equals 13 residues. Germline values: CDR1 SNHLY, CDR2 FYNNEI. V lost 7 bases, J lost 3 bases, and 10 bases lay in between. The DNA of the CDR3 is TGTGCCAGCATTCGGGCAGCCAATCAGCCCCAGCATTTT. Its protein product is CASIRAANQPQHF. The full variable domain, rest sourced from reference TRBV2 and TRBJ1-5, is EPEVTQTPSHQVTQMGQEVILRCVPISNHLYFYWYRQILGQKVEFLVSFYNNEISEKSEIFDDQFSVERPDGSNFTLKIRSTKLEDSAMYFCASIRAANQPQHFGDGTRLSIL.

This clonotype was seen a few times. CDR3: CASSLTDPGDEQFF. The CDR3 DNA reads TGTGCCAGCAGCTTAACGGACCCCGGGGATGAGCAGTTCTTC. The rearrangement links TRBV7-9 to TRBJ2-1, with D perhaps matching TRBD2 (5 bases). Trimming left V 2 bases short and J 8 bases short, with 13 bases between. The CDR3 is 14 residues long. Germline CDR1 reads SEHNR; CDR2 reads FQNEAQ (reference sequence).

This clonotype was seen only a few times. This chain uses TRBV10-3 with TRBJ2-5, with unresolved D. The CDR3 length is 13 residues. The V end lost 2 bases, the J end lost 5 bases, and 9 bases lay between the germline ends. The germline V gene has CDR1 ENHRY and CDR2 SYGVKD. CDR3 DNA sequence: TGTGCCATCAGTGAGGGCCCGAGGGAGACCCAGTACTTC. This codes for CAISEGPRETQYF.

This clonotype was seen more than once but under ten times. The genes are TRBV6-2 or TRBV6-3 and TRBJ2-7; D not resolved. Looked up from germline, CDR1 is MNHEY and CDR2 is SVGEGT. The ends were cut back, 2 bases at V and 7 bases at J, with 9 bases in the middle. There are 12 residues in the CDR3. The CDR3 DNA is TGTGCCAGCAGTTACGGTCGAGGAGAGCAGTACTTC. Its protein is CASSYGRGEQYF.

This clonotype was counted only a few times. This sequence joins TRBV3-1 and TRBJ2-2; D ambiguous. This CDR3 region has 12 residues. The germline CDR1 and CDR2 sequences are LGHDT and YNNKEL (reference sequence). Trimming pared 6 bases from V and 1 base from J, leaving 3 bases between. CDR3: CASRLNTGELFF. The CDR3 coding sequence is TGTGCCAGCAGACTGAACACCGGGGAGCTGTTTTTT.

The V and J genes are TRBV6-5 and TRBJ1-1; D gene ambiguous. V gave up 5 bases and J gave up 4 bases, with 11 bases separating them. This CDR3 is built from 13 residues. Germline-derived CDR1 and CDR2 are MNHEY and SVGAGI. CDR3 bases: TGTGCCAGCAGTCGTTACCAGAGCACTGAAGCTTTCTTT. It yields the protein CASSRYQSTEAFF.

This clonotype has a handful of counts. The gene calls are TRBV7-6 and TRBJ1-2; a weak D match, TRBD1 (5 bases). The CDR3 loop spans 13 amino acids. Trimming pared 6 bases from V and 6 bases from J, leaving 14 bases between. Looked up from germline, CDR1 is SGHVS and CDR2 is FNYEAQ. The CDR3 DNA sequence: TGTGCCAGCAGTCAGAGGGGCCCTGATGGCTACACCTTC. Translating gives CASSQRGPDGYTF.